The TCR beta chain under discussion was sequenced for a study of glioma-infiltrating T cells. Study in general: Low-grade gliomas were grade II; glioblastomas were grade IV at initial diagnosis. Dexamethasone exposure before glioma surgery was limited to six or fewer days. Target coverage was about 4.5- to 11-fold for about a million blood T cells. Study results and limitations: Tissue-blood divergence was below expectation in non-neoplastic patients, above in gliomas.

This clonotype was found many times. What it recognizes is unknown. Using RNA template, CDR3s of TCR alpha and beta were amplified with iRepertoire arm-PCR. Each CDR3 protein is one row after TCRdb ran MiXCR on the multiplex PCR reads. This sample carries a few hundred thousand distinct CDR3 sequences, 41% of them seen once, and the ten largest clones take 9.5% to 15%. Between the trimmed V and J ends, which lost 0 bases and 0 bases, there was a span of 11 bases. This CDR3 has 16 amino acids. Looked up from germline, CDR1 is LNHNV and CDR2 is YYDKDF (reference sequence). The chain combines TRBV15 with TRBJ1-1, with D unclear. This clonotype originated in a human donor with low-grade glioma or glioblastoma, undergoing nonglioma brain surgery, or in good health (not recorded which). Material for sequencing was glioma tissue, nonneoplastic brain tissue, or PBMCs (not recorded which). For the CDR3, the DNA is TGTGCCACCAGCAGAGATCTAACTGCAATGAACACTGAAGCTTTCTTT. Amino acid sequence: CATSRDLTAMNTEAFF.